The source of this TCR beta chain is a study of cytomegalovirus exposure and HLA in healthy donors. Regarding the study as a whole: Specificity for CMV antigens was confirmed in vitro for a few of the CMV-associated chains. TCR beta chains numbering some 160 were designated cytomegalovirus-associated.

With regard to this clone: Its matching antigen is unknown.

Here immunoSEQ multiplex PCR was the method, and the copy in TCRdb shows in-frame clones only, minus some. The table records 97,000 or so clones, approximately 94% of them present only once. This CDR3 is 15 amino acids long. CDR1 SGHRS and CDR2 YFSETQ come from the germline V gene. V gave up 4 bases and J gave up 7 bases; unmatched junction bases: 9. The rearrangement joins TRBV5-1 to TRBJ1-4; 8 bases map to TRBD1. Material for sequencing was PBMCs. The receptor was derived from a woman aged 18-29 years in good health and CMV-seronegative. This CDR3 is CASSIQQGGVEKLFF. The CDR3 bases are TGCGCCAGCAGCATACAACAGGGGGGAGTTGAAAAACTGTTTTTT.